The 13 T cell receptor beta chains below were found in one sample sequenced in a study of T cell clonality in common variable immunodeficiency. Assay: immunoSEQ multiplex PCR; the TCRdb copy retains only in-frame clones and omits some. This set yields 44,000 or so clones and no singletons; the top ten hold 0.6% to 0.8%. Sequenced input: peripheral blood mononuclear cells. These receptors were obtained from a person aged 18 to 75 in good health.

This clone appeared many times. The read ends 3 residues before the CDR3 terminus; that terminus is restored from the germline J gene. The chain is built from TRBV10-3 and TRBJ1-5, with TRBD1 as a possible D gene (5 bases). Germline V CDR1 and CDR2: ENHRY, SYGVKD. V was cut by 0 bases and J by 3 bases, with 6 bases left in between. CDR3 size: 14 residues. The CDR3 loop is CAISESTDNQPQHF. The DNA read from the CDR3 is TGTGCCATCAGTGAGTCGACAGACAATCAGCCC.

In this sample, this clone turned up many times. The CDR3 is cut off 3 residues early in the read; its end comes from the germline J gene. V and J are TRBV27 and TRBJ2-1; TRBD2 is a possible D gene (6 bases). The length of the CDR3 is 14 residues. Germline assignment: CDR1 MNHEY and CDR2 SMNVEV (reference sequence). Between the trimmed V and J ends, which lost 6 bases and 5 bases, there was a span of 14 bases. CDR3 sequence: CASSPGLTDNEQFF. The DNA read from the CDR3 is TGTGCCAGCAGCCCGGGACTCACGGACAATGAG.

This clone was observed at least ten times. The read falls 3 residues short of the CDR3 end, and the missing part is taken from the germline J gene. The V call is TRBV6-2 or TRBV6-3, the J call TRBJ2-1, with 7 bases identical to TRBD1. V shed 10 bases and J 5 bases; nucleotides not matched to a gene: 11. This CDR3 spans 14 amino acids. Germline values: CDR1 MNHEY, CDR2 SVGEGT. The CDR3: CATLPGQINNEQFF. CDR3 DNA, as far as it was read: TGTGCCACTCTGCCGGGACAGATAAACAATGAG.

This clone was counted at least ten times. The CDR3 region is CASSPRHPSNTGELFF. Partial CDR3 DNA: TGTGCCAGCAGTCCTCGACATCCTTCGAACACCGGGGAG. The rearrangement uses TRBV2 and TRBJ2-2; the D is unclear. With the read ending 3 residues before the CDR3 end, the germline J gene is used to fill in that end. The V and J ends lost 5 bases and 0 bases respectively, with 13 bases between them. CDR1 and CDR2 (germline): SNHLY, FYNNEI. The CDR3 has 16 amino acids.

Ten or more counts support this clone. The CDR3 DNA, read in part, is TGTGCCAGCAGCTTGTTAAGGGCCGGAAACACC. Residues: CASSLLRAGNT. The whole CDR3 protein is CASSLLRAGNTIYF. The chain has TRBV5-6 and TRBJ1-3; D is ambiguous. Coverage ceases 3 residues before the CDR3 finishes, and the germline J gene fills in the end. V was clipped by 1 base and J by 4 bases, with 9 bases between them. The germline gives CDR1 SGHDT, CDR2 YYEEEE. The CDR3 is 14 residues long.

This clone was found many times. With the read ending 3 residues before the CDR3 end, the germline J gene is used to fill in that end. V usage is TRBV5-1 and J usage is TRBJ2-2; 7 positions match TRBD1. J was trimmed by 7 bases and V by 3 bases; bases with no gene match: 9. The CDR3 totals 15 residues. CDR1 SGHRS and CDR2 YFSETQ come from the germline V gene. The chain's CDR3 is CASSWLDRVGGELFF. The part of the CDR3 DNA that was read is TGCGCCAGCAGCTGGTTAGACAGGGTCGGCGGGGAG.

This clone was recorded at least ten times. The CDR3 end falls 3 residues outside the read, so it is completed with the germline J gene. V usage is TRBV5-1 and J usage is TRBJ2-2; 10 positions agree with TRBD1. Germline CDR1 and CDR2: SGHRS and YFSETQ. CDR3 length equals 15 residues. Trimming removed 5 bases from V and 3 bases from J; junction bases left unmatched: 4. The CDR3 protein is CASRAGQGYTGELFF. The part of the CDR3 DNA that was read is TGCGCCAGCAGGGCGGGACAGGGGTACACCGGGGAG.

This clone was observed many times. The CDR3 end lies 3 residues beyond the end of the read and is filled in from the germline J gene. The rearrangement links TRBV24-1 to TRBJ2-1; the D is unclear. CDR3 length: 13 amino acids. V lost 3 bases and J lost 6, with 8 bases in between. CDR1 is KGHDR, CDR2 SFDVKD, per germline. The CDR3 loop reads CATSDAPSNEQFF. Partial CDR3 DNA: TGTGCCACCAGTGATGCGCCTAGCAATGAG.

In this sample, this clone turned up many times. The read is 3 residues too short to cover the CDR3 end, so that end is filled in from the germline J gene. The chain has TRBV6-1 and TRBJ1-2, with D tentatively TRBD1 (5 bases). Germline loops: CDR1 MNHNS, CDR2 SASEGT. The ends were cut back, 3 bases at V and 5 bases at J, with 16 bases in the middle. The CDR3 runs to 15 residues. The CDR3 DNA, read in part, is TGTGCCAGCAGTGATAGGTCCTCAGGGTCATATGGC. Translating it yields CASSDRSSGSYG. The CDR3 in full is CASSDRSSGSYGYTF.

On this clone itself: Read sequence stops 3 residues before the CDR3 end, and the germline J gene provides the missing end. The chain links TRBV7-2 to TRBJ1-1; tentatively, D is TRBD1 (6 bases). This CDR3 spans 15 amino acids. Trimming shortened V by 1 base and J by 2 bases, and 11 bases separated the two germline ends. Looked up from germline, CDR1 is SGHTA and CDR2 is FQGNSA. This CDR3 is CASSLVAQGNTEAFF. The CDR3 DNA, read in part, is TGTGCCAGCAGCTTAGTAGCACAGGGAAACACTGAA.

This clone occurred many times. The read is 3 residues too short to cover the CDR3 end, so that end is filled in from the germline J gene. This rearrangement joins TRBV6-1 to TRBJ2-7, with TRBD2 matching over 7 bases. Unmatched junction bases numbered 3, after V lost 1 base and J lost 0 bases. The V gene's germline CDR1 is MNHNS and CDR2 SASEGT. The CDR3 is 15 amino acids. The CDR3: CASSEGRTSSYEQYF. The CDR3 bases that were read are TGTGCCAGCAGTGAAGGCCGGACTAGCTCCTACGAG.

This clone was counted ten times or more. Read data end 3 residues before the CDR3 end; the end is taken from the germline J gene. The chain uses TRBV7-9 and TRBJ2-7; D uncertain. With 2 bases removed from V and 1 base from J, the gap between germline ends came to 6 bases. Per the germline V gene, CDR1 is SEHNR and CDR2 is FQNEAQ (reference sequence). CDR3 length: 13 amino acids. The DNA read from the CDR3 is TGTGCCAGCAGCTTAATCGTGTCCTACGAG. This translates into CASSLIVSYE. The full CDR3 protein is CASSLIVSYEQYF.

This clone was found many times. The read terminates 3 residues before the CDR3 end, so the remaining end is supplied by the germline J gene. The chain carries TRBV5-8 and TRBJ2-1; D possibly corresponds to TRBD1 (5 bases). The CDR3 totals 14 residues. V was clipped by 0 bases and J by 8 bases, with 12 bases between them. Looked up from germline, CDR1 is SGHTS and CDR2 is YDEGEE. CDR3 amino acids: CASSLVTGSHEQFF. CDR3 bases read: TGTGCCAGCAGCTTGGTAACAGGCAGCCATGAG.